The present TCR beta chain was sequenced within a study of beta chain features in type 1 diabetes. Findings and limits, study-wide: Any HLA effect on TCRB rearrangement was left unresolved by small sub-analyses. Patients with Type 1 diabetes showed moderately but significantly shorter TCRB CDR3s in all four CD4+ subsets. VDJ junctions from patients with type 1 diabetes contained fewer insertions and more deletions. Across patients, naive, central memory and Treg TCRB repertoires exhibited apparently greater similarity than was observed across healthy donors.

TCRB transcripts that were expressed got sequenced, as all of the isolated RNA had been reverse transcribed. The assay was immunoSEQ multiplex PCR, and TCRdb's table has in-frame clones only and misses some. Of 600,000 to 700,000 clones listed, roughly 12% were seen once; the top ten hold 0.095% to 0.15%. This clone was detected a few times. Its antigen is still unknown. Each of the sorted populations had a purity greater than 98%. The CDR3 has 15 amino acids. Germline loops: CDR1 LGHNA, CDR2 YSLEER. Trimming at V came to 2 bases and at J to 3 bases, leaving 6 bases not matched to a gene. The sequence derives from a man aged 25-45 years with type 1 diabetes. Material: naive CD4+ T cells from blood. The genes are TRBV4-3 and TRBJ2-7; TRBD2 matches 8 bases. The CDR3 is CASSQSRRGDYEQYF. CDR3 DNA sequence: TGCGCCAGCAGCCAAAGTCGGCGGGGGGACTACGAGCAGTACTTC.